A selection of T cell receptor beta chains follows, all from one sample in a study of cytomegalovirus exposure and HLA in healthy donors. Profiled with immunoSEQ multiplex PCR; TCRdb holds only in-frame clones, not every one. The table records about 340,000 clones, 86% of them present only once. Input material: PBMCs. These receptors came from a woman between 18 and 30 years old in good health and CMV-seronegative. Both conserved end residues are part of each CDR3. The D gene is left open where the match is weak. A row's size may be missing; if present it is once, few, many or a size class.

>TRBV2|NA|TRBJ2-7|TRBD2|13
CASSSLAAREQYF
TGTGCCAGCAGTTCCCTAGCGGCTCGGGAGCAGTACTTC
>TRBV6-6|once|TRBJ1-1|NA|15
CASSYSWQLNTEAFF
TGTGCCAGCAGTTACTCGTGGCAGTTGAACACTGAAGCTTTCTTT
>TRBV30|NA|TRBJ2-3|NA|14
CAWRGGVSTDTQYF
TGTGCCTGGAGGGGCGGGGTGAGCACAGATACGCAGTATTTT
>TRBV2|NA|TRBJ2-1|TRBD2|18
CASRVEPGLAGGLGEQFF
TGTGCCAGCAGGGTCGAACCGGGACTAGCGGGAGGGTTGGGTGAGCAGTTCTTC
>TRBV28|NA|TRBJ2-7|NA|15
CASTPPGTASYEQYF
TGTGCCAGCACTCCTCCCGGGACTGCGTCCTACGAGCAGTACTTC
>TRBV27|NA|TRBJ1-2|TRBD1|15
CASSFWGQSNYGYTF
TGTGCCAGCAGTTTTTGGGGACAGAGTAACTATGGCTACACCTTC
>TRBV9|NA|TRBJ2-5|TRBD2|16
CASSVDASGNQETQYF
TGTGCCAGCAGCGTAGACGCTAGCGGAAACCAAGAGACCCAGTACTTC
>TRBV13|NA|TRBJ1-3|NA|16
CASSLEGRSSGNTIYF
TGTGCCAGCAGCTTAGAGGGGCGGAGCTCTGGAAACACCATATATTTT
>TRBV11-2|NA|TRBJ1-1|NA|13
CASSLWATIEAFF
TGTGCCAGCAGCTTATGGGCCACCATTGAAGCTTTCTTT
>TRBV6-5|NA|TRBJ1-1|TRBD1|15
CASRDRGGENTEAFF
TGTGCCAGCAGAGACAGGGGGGGAGAGAACACTGAAGCTTTCTTT
>TRBV19|few|TRBJ1-1|NA|15
CASSIGTSRGTEAFF
TGTGCCAGTAGTATAGGGACATCAAGAGGCACTGAAGCTTTCTTT
>TRBV28|NA|TRBJ2-3|TRBD2|18
CASSLFSRAGGLTDTQYF
TGTGCCAGCAGTTTATTTTCGAGGGCGGGAGGGCTCACAGATACGCAGTATTTT
>TRBV7-9|few|TRBJ1-2|TRBD1|13
CASSLEGTGGHTF
TGTGCCAGCAGCTTAGAAGGGACAGGGGGCCACACCTTC
>TRBV29-1|NA|TRBJ2-7|TRBD2|14
CSVVRGSGPNEQYF
TGCAGCGTTGTCCGCGGGAGTGGACCCAACGAGCAGTACTTC
>TRBV7-3|once|TRBJ2-7|NA|12
CASSLQTYEQYF
TGTGCCAGCAGCTTACAAACCTACGAGCAGTACTTC
>TRBV25-1|NA|TRBJ2-1|TRBD2|14
CASSGTSGSDEQFF
TGTGCCAGCAGCGGGACTAGCGGGAGCGATGAGCAGTTCTTC
>TRBV5-1|NA|TRBJ2-7|NA|12
CASSSPVDEQYF
TGCGCCAGCAGCTCCCCGGTCGACGAGCAGTACTTC
>TRBV2|NA|TRBJ2-7|TRBD1|16
CASRATGTGISYEQYF
TGTGCCAGCAGGGCTACCGGGACAGGGATTTCCTACGAGCAGTACTTC
>TRBV4-1|NA|TRBJ2-4|TRBD2|19
CASSQVRPGGPLAKNIQYF
TGCGCCAGCAGCCAAGTGAGGCCGGGAGGGCCTTTAGCCAAAAACATTCAGTACTTC
>TRBV7-3|NA|TRBJ2-3|NA|13
CASSNRDTDTQYF
TGTGCCAGCAGTAACCGGGACACAGATACGCAGTATTTT
>TRBV11-2|NA|TRBJ2-5|NA|15
CASSDERSGGETQYF
TGTGCCAGCAGCGATGAAAGATCTGGGGGGGAGACCCAGTACTTC
>TRBV7-9|few|TRBJ2-1|NA|14
CASSSPGVDNEQFF
TGTGCCAGCAGCTCTCCGGGTGTAGACAATGAGCAGTTCTTC
>TRBV7-2|NA|TRBJ2-7|NA|15
CASSLDWRGSYEQYF
TGTGCCAGCAGCTTAGATTGGCGGGGCTCCTACGAGCAGTACTTC
>TRBV18|many|TRBJ2-3|TRBD2|16
CASSPPMGEGTDTQYF
TGTGCCAGCTCACCACCGATGGGGGAGGGTACAGATACGCAGTATTTT
>TRBV9|NA|TRBJ2-3|NA|14
CASRRDWDSGTQYF
TGTGCCAGCAGGCGGGACTGGGATAGTGGAACGCAGTATTTT
>TRBV6-6|NA|TRBJ1-4|NA|14
CASSYGQGYEKLFF
TGTGCCAGCAGTTACGGGCAGGGGTATGAAAAACTGTTTTTT
>TRBV4-3|NA|TRBJ2-7|TRBD1|16
CASSQDRQGARYEQYF
TGCGCCAGCAGCCAAGATCGGCAGGGGGCGCGGTACGAGCAGTACTTC
>TRBV16|NA|TRBJ2-1|TRBD2|17
CASSQSTIAGGGNEQFF
TGTGCCAGCAGCCAATCCACCATAGCGGGAGGAGGCAATGAGCAGTTCTTC
>TRBV6-5|NA|TRBJ2-7|NA|14
CASSRRSDSYEQYF
TGTGCCAGCAGTAGACGATCCGACTCTTACGAGCAGTACTTC
>TRBV10-3|NA|TRBJ2-7|TRBD2|16
CAISDGSGAHPYEQYF
TGTGCCATCAGTGACGGTAGCGGGGCCCACCCCTACGAGCAGTACTTC
>TRBV10-1|NA|TRBJ1-1|NA|16
CASSGSDSFDYTEAFF
TGCGCCAGCAGTGGGTCTGACAGTTTTGATTACACTGAAGCTTTCTTT
>TRBV6-5|NA|TRBJ1-1|NA|13
CASSYEGRPEAFF
TGTGCCAGCAGTTACGAGGGCCGGCCTGAAGCTTTCTTT
>TRBV6-5|NA|TRBJ2-7|TRBD1|15
CASSYGQGTSYEQYF
TGTGCCAGCAGTTACGGACAGGGAACATCCTACGAGCAGTACTTC
>TRBV30|NA|TRBJ2-7|TRBD1|13
CAWSRDSPYEQYF
TGTGCCTGGAGTAGGGACAGCCCCTACGAGCAGTACTTC
>TRBV2|once|TRBJ1-2|NA|13
CASSGTANYGYTF
TGTGCCAGCAGTGGGACAGCTAACTATGGCTACACCTTC
>TRBV18|NA|TRBJ2-7|NA|13
CASSPPSPREQYF
TGTGCCAGCTCACCCCCTTCTCCGAGGGAGCAGTACTTC
>TRBV5-1|NA|TRBJ2-5|TRBD1|15
CASSLSRGRSETQYF
TGCGCCAGCAGCTTGTCCAGGGGGCGATCGGAGACCCAGTACTTC
>TRBV7-9|NA|TRBJ2-5|NA|14
CASSPGLLQETQYF
TGTGCCAGCAGCCCTGGACTTCTACAAGAGACCCAGTACTTC
>TRBV27|once|TRBJ2-2|TRBD2|18
CASSSYSRLAGNTGELFF
TGTGCCAGCAGTTCCTATAGTCGACTAGCGGGGAACACCGGGGAGCTGTTTTTT
>TRBV2|NA|TRBJ2-3|NA|13
CASSRDSGYTQYF
TGTGCCAGCAGTCGGGACTCAGGATATACGCAGTATTTT
>TRBV4-1|NA|TRBJ2-7|TRBD2|20
CASSQGIRRSASGNWHEQYF
TGCGCCAGCAGCCAAGGGATAAGACGGTCTGCTAGCGGGAACTGGCACGAGCAGTACTTC
>TRBV19|NA|TRBJ2-1|NA|13
CASSLGGSNEQFF
TGTGCCAGTAGCCTAGGAGGGTCCAATGAGCAGTTCTTC